The clone carrying this TCR beta chain came up many times. Its target is not known. The data originate from a study of CD8 T cells in ankylosing spondylitis. The length of the CDR3 is 15 residues. Germline V gene sequence: CDR1 SQVTM, CDR2 ANQGSEA. J was trimmed by 1 base and V by 2 bases; bases with no gene match: 6. Study-wide results and limits: Enrichment of disease-linked clones was reportedly significant in matched ankylosing spondylitis synovial fluid. The study identified a TCR beta motif of several highly homologous variants that appeared characteristic of ankylosing spondylitis blood.

In TCRdb, the 5' RACE reads were re-called with MiXCR into one record per CDR3 protein. Of roughly 220,000 distinct CDR3 sequences listed, over 9.5% are singletons. The gene calls are TRBV29-1 and TRBJ2-5; 8 bases agree with TRBD1. The sequenced material came from blood, either unsorted or a sorted T cell fraction (not recorded which). The origin of this receptor is a male donor with ankylosing spondylitis or in good health (not recorded which). The CDR3 DNA follows: TGCAGCGTTGAACTCACAGGGGGGAGCCAAGAGACCCAGTACTTC. It translates to CSVELTGGSQETQYF.